The 22 T cell receptor beta chains below come from one sample, sequenced in a study of cytomegalovirus exposure and HLA in healthy donors. Generated by immunoSEQ multiplex PCR, the TCRdb table keeps only in-frame clones and is missing some. The sample includes 300,000 or so clones, approximately 85% seen only once; the top ten take approximately 0.9%. Sample: PBMCs. The receptor source for this set is a young man in good health and CMV-seronegative.

V is TRBV4-3 and J is TRBJ1-6; maybe TRBD1 (6 bases). Trimming took off 6 bases at V and 8 bases at J, with 8 bases between the two ends. Germline V gene sequence: CDR1 LGHNA, CDR2 YSLEER. The length of the CDR3 is 12 residues. CDR3 sequence (DNA): TGCGCCAGCAGACAGGGAGATTCACCCCTCCACTTT. Translation gives CASRQGDSPLHF.

The chain recombines TRBV11-2 with TRBJ2-7; TRBD1 is a possible D gene (5 bases). The V end lost 4 bases, the J end lost 3 bases, and 19 bases lay between the germline ends. CDR1 SGHAT and CDR2 FQNNGV come from the germline V gene. This CDR3 contains 16 residues. The CDR3: CASSSLRPGFRYEQYF. For the CDR3, the DNA is TGTGCCAGCAGCTCCCTAAGACCAGGGTTTCGCTACGAGCAGTACTTC.

The J gene is TRBJ2-7, the V gene TRBV7-9; the D gene is possibly TRBD1 (6 bases). The CDR3 consists of 14 residues. Germline V CDR1 and CDR2: SEHNR, FQNEAQ (reference sequence). V lost 3 bases, J lost 6 bases, and 15 bases lay in between. CDR3 region: CASSFPLTGFEQYF. In nucleotides, the CDR3 is TGTGCCAGCAGCTTCCCCTTAACAGGGTTCGAGCAGTACTTC. Variable domain in full (rest from reference TRBV7-9 and TRBJ2-7): DTGVSQNPRHKITKRGQNVTFRCDPISEHNRLYWYRQTLGQGPEFLTYFQNEAQLEKSRLLSDRFSAERPKGSFSTLEIQRTEQGDSAMYLCASSFPLTGFEQYFGPGTRLTVT.

The chain links TRBV6-1 to TRBJ2-7; 8 bases are a match to TRBD1. The CDR3 spans 14 residues. Germline CDR1 MNHNS, CDR2 SASEGT. The V gene end was trimmed by 1 base and the J gene end by 5 bases; junction bases not matched to a gene: 4. The CDR3 here is CASSEGWGQDEQYF. CDR3 coding DNA: TGTGCCAGCAGTGAAGGGTGGGGACAGGACGAGCAGTACTTC.

The chain joins TRBV27 to TRBJ1-1; D may be TRBD1 (6 bases). The germline V gene has CDR1 MNHEY and CDR2 SMNVEV (reference sequence). The V and J ends lost 5 bases and 0 bases respectively, with 13 bases between them. The CDR3 sequence is 15 residues long. The CDR3 sequence: CASSVRGQLNTEAFF. The CDR3 DNA reads TGTGCCAGCAGTGTGAGAGGACAGCTGAACACTGAAGCTTTCTTT.

CDR3 region: CASTGRATYEQYF. The CDR3 nucleotides are TGTGCCAGCACCGGGAGGGCCACCTACGAGCAGTACTTC. The chain links TRBV27 to TRBJ2-7, with 8 bases lining up with TRBD2. Trimming at V came to 7 bases and at J to 2 bases, leaving 4 bases not matched to a gene. This CDR3 contains 13 residues. The V gene's germline CDR1 is MNHEY and CDR2 SMNVEV (reference sequence).

V is TRBV7-2 and J is TRBJ2-7, with 7 positions matching TRBD2. The CDR3 loop spans 15 amino acids. The J segment lost 6 bases and the V segment lost 1 base, leaving 9 bases of the junction unmatched. CDR1 and CDR2 from the germline V gene are SGHTA and FQGNSA. CDR3 loop: CASSLGYGVAGEQYF. In DNA, the CDR3 is TGTGCCAGCAGCTTAGGGTATGGGGTAGCGGGCGAGCAGTACTTC.

The chain couples TRBV7-2 to TRBJ2-5; a weak D match, TRBD2 (6 bases). CDR1 is SGHTA, CDR2 FQGNSA, per germline. The CDR3 totals 15 residues. V was cut by 5 bases and J by 3 bases, with 16 bases left in between. CDR3 loop: CASSQGGVEEETQYF. CDR3 DNA: TGTGCCAGCAGCCAGGGAGGTGTCGAAGAAGAGACCCAGTACTTC. The variable domain in full, completed from reference TRBV7-2 and TRBJ2-5, reads GAGVSQSPSNKVTEKGKDVELRCDPISGHTALYWYRQSLGQGLEFLIYFQGNSAPDKSGLPSDRFSAERTGGSVSTLTIQRTQQEDSAVYLCASSQGGVEEETQYFGPGTRLLVL.

This sequence joins TRBV19 and TRBJ2-5, with 8 bases fitting TRBD1. The V gene end was trimmed by 5 bases and the J gene end by 1 base; junction bases not matched to a gene: 9. This CDR3 has 16 amino acids. Germline CDR1 is LNHDA and CDR2 is SQIVND (reference sequence). The CDR3 DNA follows: TGTGCCAGTAGTGGACTGGACAGGGATTCCCAAGAGACCCAGTACTTC. It encodes CASSGLDRDSQETQYF.

The J gene is TRBJ1-1, the V gene TRBV5-1; D not certain. From germline, CDR1 is SGHRS and CDR2 YFSETQ. The CDR3 contains 14 residues. Trimming cost V 3 bases and J 1 base, with 10 bases left between them. This chain's CDR3 is CASSSEGANTEAFF. DNA of the CDR3: TGCGCCAGCAGCTCGGAGGGAGCGAACACTGAAGCTTTCTTT.

The chain is built from TRBV11-2 and TRBJ1-1, with D unclear. The V gene's germline CDR1 is SGHAT and CDR2 FQNNGV. Trimming stripped 6 bases from V and 1 base from J, with 6 bases between. This CDR3 spans 12 amino acids. In nucleotides, the CDR3 is TGTGCCAGCAGAACACCGAACACTGAAGCTTTCTTT. This encodes CASRTPNTEAFF.

The chain employs TRBV5-4 and TRBJ1-3, with 7 bases matching TRBD1. Per the germline V gene, CDR1 is SGHNT and CDR2 is YYREEE (reference sequence). V lost 3 bases to trimming and J lost 3 bases; unmatched junction nucleotides: 9. CDR3 length equals 16 residues. The CDR3, as DNA: TGTGCCAGCAGCTCCTGGACAGGTCTTCGTGGAAACACCATATATTTT. Its translation: CASSSWTGLRGNTIYF.

The rearrangement links TRBV6-6 to TRBJ2-7; maybe TRBD2 (5 bases). Trimming removed 0 bases at V and 3 bases at J, with 12 bases between. The CDR3 length is 15 residues. Germline-derived CDR1 and CDR2 are MNHNY and SVGAGI (reference sequence). CDR3 sequence (DNA): TGTGCCAGCAGTTACTCCTCCGGGGAGAACTACGAGCAGTACTTC. It codes for CASSYSSGENYEQYF.

The V gene is TRBV6-6, the J gene TRBJ1-1, with a tentative D call TRBD1 (6 bases). Germline V gene lookup returns CDR1 MNHNY and CDR2 SVGAGI (reference sequence). This CDR3 comprises 11 residues. With 11 bases removed from V and 4 bases from J, the gap between germline ends came to 11 bases. This chain's CDR3 is CAAGGGTEAFF. The CDR3 nucleotides read TGTGCCGCGGGGGGCGGCACTGAAGCTTTCTTT.

The V and J genes are TRBV30 and TRBJ2-3, with TRBD1 as a possible D gene (5 bases). Germline-derived CDR1 and CDR2 are GTSNPN and SVGIG (reference sequence). V lost 4 bases to trimming and J lost 1 base, with 15 bases between them. This CDR3 is built from 15 residues. The CDR3 loop is CAWIGVVGGTDTQYF. The CDR3 coding sequence is TGTGCCTGGATAGGGGTTGTCGGTGGCACAGATACGCAGTATTTT. Looking up the rest from reference TRBV30 and TRBJ2-3 gives the full variable domain: SQTIHQWPATLVQPVGSPLSLECTVEGTSNPNLYWYRQAAGRGLQLLFYSVGIGQISSEVPQNLSASRPQDRQFILSSKKLLLSDSGFYLCAWIGVVGGTDTQYFGPGTRLTVL.

The chain has TRBV11-3 and TRBJ2-2, with D possibly TRBD1 on 6 matching bases. Germline values: CDR1 SGHNT, CDR2 YENEEA. There are 17 residues in the CDR3. V lost 0 bases and J lost 2, with 13 bases in between. In DNA, the CDR3 is TGTGCCAGCAGCTTAGATCATTGGGGACATAACACCGGGGAGCTGTTTTTT. It yields the protein CASSLDHWGHNTGELFF.

The V call is TRBV9, the J call TRBJ2-3, with a possible D match to TRBD1 (6 bases). Trimming cost V 7 bases and J 1 base, with 16 bases left between them. Germline V gene sequence: CDR1 SGDLS, CDR2 YYNGEE. CDR3 length: 15 residues. CDR3 protein: CASDPGELRTDTQYF. In nucleotides, the CDR3 is TGTGCCAGCGATCCAGGGGAATTGCGCACAGATACGCAGTATTTT.

J is TRBJ1-1 and V is TRBV4-1, with 9 bases fitting TRBD1. CDR1 MGHRA and CDR2 YSYEKL come from the germline V gene. J lost 6 bases, V lost 4 bases, and 6 bases had no gene match. This CDR3 has 14 residues. The CDR3 spells CASSRGQGGPEAFF. The CDR3 coding sequence is TGCGCCAGCAGCCGGGGACAGGGAGGCCCTGAAGCTTTCTTT.

J is TRBJ2-1 and V is TRBV15; TRBD1 is a possible D gene (6 bases). The V gene lost 6 bases and the J gene lost 1 base, with 10 bases spanning the gap. The germline CDR1 and CDR2 sequences are LNHNV and YYDKDF (reference sequence). The CDR3 has 14 amino acids. The CDR3 DNA sequence: TGTGCCACCAGACAGGGAGAGTCCTACAATGAGCAGTTCTTC. As protein: CATRQGESYNEQFF.

This rearrangement joins TRBV19 to TRBJ1-2; 7 positions agree with TRBD1. The germline V gene encodes CDR1 LNHDA and CDR2 SQIVND (reference sequence). The CDR3 has 15 amino acids. V shed 7 bases and J 1 base; nucleotides not matched to a gene: 9. CDR3 nucleotide sequence: TGTGCCAGTACGGAACAGGGGAAACTTAACTATGGCTACACCTTC. Its protein product is CASTEQGKLNYGYTF.

The chain carries TRBV27 and TRBJ2-1, with 8 bases identical to TRBD1. Germline trimming cut 6 bases from V and 4 bases from J; bases unmatched to any gene: 14. Germline CDR1 and CDR2: MNHEY and SMNVEV (reference sequence). The CDR3 consists of 17 residues. CDR3: CASSSTFFGTGYNEQFF. In nucleotides, the CDR3 is TGTGCCAGCAGCTCCACCTTTTTCGGGACAGGTTACAATGAGCAGTTCTTC.

The chain recombines TRBV5-4 with TRBJ2-6; D remains ambiguous. The CDR3 consists of 15 residues. Germline CDR1 and CDR2: SGHNT and YYREEE (reference sequence). The V end was cut by 0 bases, the J end by 4 bases, with 8 bases between. The DNA for the CDR3 is TGTGCCAGCAGCTTGGGAGCCTTAGGGGCCAACGTCCTGACTTTC. Amino acids: CASSLGALGANVLTF. Variable domain in full (rest from reference TRBV5-4 and TRBJ2-6): ETGVTQSPTHLIKTRGQQVTLRCSSQSGHNTVSWYQQALGQGPQFIFQYYREEENGRGNFPPRFSGLQFPNYSSELNVNALELDDSALYLCASSLGALGANVLTFGAGSRLTVL.